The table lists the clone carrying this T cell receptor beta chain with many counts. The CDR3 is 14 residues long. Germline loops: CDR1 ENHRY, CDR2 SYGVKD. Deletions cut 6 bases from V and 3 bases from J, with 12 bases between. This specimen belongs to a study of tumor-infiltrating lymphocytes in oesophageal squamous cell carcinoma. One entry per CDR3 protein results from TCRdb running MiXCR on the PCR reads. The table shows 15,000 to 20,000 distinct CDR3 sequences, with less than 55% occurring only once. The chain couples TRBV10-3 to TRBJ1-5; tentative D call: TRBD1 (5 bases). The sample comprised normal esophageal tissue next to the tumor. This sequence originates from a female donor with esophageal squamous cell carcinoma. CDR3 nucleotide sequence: TGTGCCATCAGCCCAGACAGACCCAATCAGCCCCAGCATTTT. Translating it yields CAISPDRPNQPQHF.